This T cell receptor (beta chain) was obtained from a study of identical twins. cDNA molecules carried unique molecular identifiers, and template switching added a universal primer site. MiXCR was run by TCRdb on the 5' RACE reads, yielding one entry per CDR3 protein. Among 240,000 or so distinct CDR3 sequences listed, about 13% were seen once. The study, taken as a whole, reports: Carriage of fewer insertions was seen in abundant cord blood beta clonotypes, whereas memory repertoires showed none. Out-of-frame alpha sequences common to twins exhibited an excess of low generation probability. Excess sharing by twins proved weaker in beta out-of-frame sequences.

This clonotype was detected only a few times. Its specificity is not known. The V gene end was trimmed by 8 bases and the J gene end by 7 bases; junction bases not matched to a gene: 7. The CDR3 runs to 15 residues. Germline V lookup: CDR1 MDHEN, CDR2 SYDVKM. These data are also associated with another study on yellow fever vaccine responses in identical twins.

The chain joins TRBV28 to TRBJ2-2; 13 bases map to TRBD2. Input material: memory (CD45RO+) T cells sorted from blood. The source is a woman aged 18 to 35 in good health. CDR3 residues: CASETSGRSGGELFF. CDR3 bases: TGTGCCAGCGAGACTAGCGGGAGGTCTGGCGGGGAGCTGTTTTTT.